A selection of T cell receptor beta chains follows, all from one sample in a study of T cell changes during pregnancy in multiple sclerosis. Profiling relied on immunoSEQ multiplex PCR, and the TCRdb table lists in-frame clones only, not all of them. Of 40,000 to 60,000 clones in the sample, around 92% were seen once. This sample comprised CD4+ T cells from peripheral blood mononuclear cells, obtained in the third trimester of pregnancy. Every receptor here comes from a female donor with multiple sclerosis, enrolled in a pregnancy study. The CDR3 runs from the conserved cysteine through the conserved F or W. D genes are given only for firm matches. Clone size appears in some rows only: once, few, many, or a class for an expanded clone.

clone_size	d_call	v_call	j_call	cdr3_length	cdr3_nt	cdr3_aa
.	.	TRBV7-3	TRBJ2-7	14	TGTGCCAGCAGCCCCCAGGGGGGTACCTACGAGCAGTACTTC	CASSPQGGTYEQYF
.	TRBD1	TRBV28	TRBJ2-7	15	TGTGCCAGCAGTTTCCGGGACAGGGGAACCTACGAGCAGTACTTC	CASSFRDRGTYEQYF
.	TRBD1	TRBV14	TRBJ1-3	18	TGTGCCAGCAGCCAAGTACAGGGACAGGCAACCTCTGGAAACACCATATATTTT	CASSQVQGQATSGNTIYF
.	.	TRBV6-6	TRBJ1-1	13	TGTGCCAGCAGGGGTTCAGGGTTCACTGAAGCTTTCTTT	CASRGSGFTEAFF
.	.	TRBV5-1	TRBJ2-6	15	TGCGCCAGCAGCCCCGAAGGGGTCGGGGCCAACGTCCTGACTTTC	CASSPEGVGANVLTF
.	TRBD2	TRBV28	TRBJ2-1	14	TGTGCCAGCAGGACTAGCGGGAAACCCAATGAGCAGTTCTTC	CASRTSGKPNEQFF
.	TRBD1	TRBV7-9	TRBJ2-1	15	TGTGCCAGCAGCTCCGCCGGGACAGGGGGCAATGAGCAGTTCTTC	CASSSAGTGGNEQFF
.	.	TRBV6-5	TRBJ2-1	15	TGTGCCAGCAGTTTAATTAGCGGAAACTACAATGAGCAGTTCTTC	CASSLISGNYNEQFF
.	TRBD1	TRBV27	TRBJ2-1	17	TGTGCCAGCAGTTTAGGACAGGGGACCTCCTCCTACAATGAGCAGTTCTTC	CASSLGQGTSSYNEQFF
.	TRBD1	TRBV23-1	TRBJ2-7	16	TGCGCCAGCAGTCCGCCGCTACAGGGGCCGGTGGACGAGCAGTACTTC	CASSPPLQGPVDEQYF
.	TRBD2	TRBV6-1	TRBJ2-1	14	TGTGCCACTCTCCCGGGACTAAGGTTGAATGAGCAGTTCTTC	CATLPGLRLNEQFF
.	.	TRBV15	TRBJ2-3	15	TGTGCCACCAGCAGAAAGGACTCGTTCACAGATACGCAGTATTTT	CATSRKDSFTDTQYF
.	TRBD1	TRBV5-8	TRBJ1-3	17	TGTGCCAGCAGCTTGTTTGACAGGGTTTACTCTGGAAACACCATATATTTT	CASSLFDRVYSGNTIYF
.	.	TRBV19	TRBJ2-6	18	TGTGCCAGTACCCTCAGGGGCAGCCTTTCCTCTGGGGCCAACGTCCTGACTTTC	CASTLRGSLSSGANVLTF
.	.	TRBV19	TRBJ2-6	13	TGTGCCAGTAGAGGAGGAACGGCCAACGTCCTGACTTTC	CASRGGTANVLTF
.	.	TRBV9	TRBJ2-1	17	TGTGCCAGCAGCGTAGAGGGGGGGGGATCCTACTACAATGAGCAGTTCTTC	CASSVEGGGSYYNEQFF
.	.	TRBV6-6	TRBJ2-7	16	TGTGCCAGCAGTTACATCCAGCGCGTACAGGTACGGGAGCAGTACTTC	CASSYIQRVQVREQYF
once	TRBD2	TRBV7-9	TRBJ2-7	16	TGTGCCAGCAACTCCCTCGGGGTAGCGGGGGGGAGGGAGCAGTACTTC	CASNSLGVAGGREQYF
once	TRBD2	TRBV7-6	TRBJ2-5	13	TGTGCCAGCAGCTTAGCAGCGGGGGAGACCCAGTACTTC	CASSLAAGETQYF
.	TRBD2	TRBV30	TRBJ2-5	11	TGTGCCGGGAGGGAGGGTGCGACCCAGTACTTC	CAGREGATQYF
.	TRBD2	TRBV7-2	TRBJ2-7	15	TGTGCCAGCAGCTTAGGGGCTAGCGGGATCTACGAGCAGTACTTC	CASSLGASGIYEQYF
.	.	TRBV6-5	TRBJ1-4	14	TGTGCCAGCAGTATGGGGCAGACTTATGAAAAACTGTTTTTT	CASSMGQTYEKLFF
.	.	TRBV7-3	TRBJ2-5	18	TGTGCCAGCAGCTTAACGGGGGGGCCTAGGGTTCAATTAGAGACCCAGTACTTC	CASSLTGGPRVQLETQYF
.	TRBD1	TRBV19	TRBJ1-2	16	TGTGCCAGTAGTATGTACGCCGGGACAGGGGACTATGGCTACACCTTC	CASSMYAGTGDYGYTF
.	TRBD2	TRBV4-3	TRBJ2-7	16	TGCGCCAGCAGCCATGATGCGGGGGGATCCTCCTACGAGCAGTACTTC	CASSHDAGGSSYEQYF
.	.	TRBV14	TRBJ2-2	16	TGTGCCAGCAGCCTAAGCATCGGGAGTTTGCCCGGGGAGCTGTTTTTT	CASSLSIGSLPGELFF
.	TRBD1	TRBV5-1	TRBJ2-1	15	TGCGCCAGCAGCTTTAGGGACAGGGTTTTTCGTGAGCAGTTCTTC	CASSFRDRVFREQFF
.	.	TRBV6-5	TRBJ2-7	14	TGTGCCAGCAGTTACTCGTACAGCTCCTACGAGCAGTACTTC	CASSYSYSSYEQYF
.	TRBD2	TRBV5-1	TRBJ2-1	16	TGCGCCAGCAGCCCGGGGGGGGCAAGCTCCTACAATGAGCAGTTCTTC	CASSPGGASSYNEQFF
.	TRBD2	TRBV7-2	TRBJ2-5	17	TGTGCCAGCAGCTTAGTGGCGACTAGCGGGCCTCAAGAGACCCAGTACTTC	CASSLVATSGPQETQYF
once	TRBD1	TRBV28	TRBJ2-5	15	TGTGCCAGCAGTTGGGGGACAGGGGCACCCTATACCCAGTACTTC	CASSWGTGAPYTQYF
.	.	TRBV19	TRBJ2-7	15	TGTGCCAGTAGTAAGGGGGACGTAGTAATCTACGAGCAGTACTTC	CASSKGDVVIYEQYF
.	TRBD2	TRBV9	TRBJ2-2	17	TGTGCCAGCAGCGTAGATGGACTAGCGGGAGTCACCGGGGAGCTGTTTTTT	CASSVDGLAGVTGELFF
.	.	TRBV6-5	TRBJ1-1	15	TGTGCCAGCAGTTCCTGGCGCGGCAGACCCACTGAAGCTTTCTTT	CASSSWRGRPTEAFF
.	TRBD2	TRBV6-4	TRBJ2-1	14	TGTGCCAGCAGTGAAGCGGGAGGCTACAATGAGCAGTTCTTC	CASSEAGGYNEQFF
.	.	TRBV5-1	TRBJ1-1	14	TGCGCCAGCAGCTTCGACGTCGCGGTCAGCGAAGCTTTCTTT	CASSFDVAVSEAFF
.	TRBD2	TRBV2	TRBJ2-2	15	TGTGCCAGCACCCAGACTAGCGGGCTTACCGGGGAGCTGTTTTTT	CASTQTSGLTGELFF
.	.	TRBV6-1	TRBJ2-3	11	TGTGCCAGCAGACTAGCAGATACGCAGTATTTT	CASRLADTQYF
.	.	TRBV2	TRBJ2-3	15	TGTGCCAGCAGTGCCCCACAGGGCCGCACAGATACGCAGTATTTT	CASSAPQGRTDTQYF
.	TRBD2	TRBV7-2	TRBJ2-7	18	TGTGCCAGCAGCCCCCGTGGACTAGCGGGAGGGCCAAACTACGAGCAGTACTTC	CASSPRGLAGGPNYEQYF
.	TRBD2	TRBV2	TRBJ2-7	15	TGTGCCAGCAGCAACAGCGGGAGGTGGTCCTACGAGCAGTACTTC	CASSNSGRWSYEQYF
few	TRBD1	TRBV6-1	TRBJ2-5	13	TGTGCCAGCAGTGGGGGACAGGTAGAGACCCAGTACTTC	CASSGGQVETQYF
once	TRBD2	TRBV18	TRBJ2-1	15	TGTGCCAGCTCACCACAAGCGGGACTCCGCAATGAGCAGTTCTTC	CASSPQAGLRNEQFF
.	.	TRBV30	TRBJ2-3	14	TGTGCCTGGAGTGAGATAACTAGCACAGATACGCAGTATTTT	CAWSEITSTDTQYF
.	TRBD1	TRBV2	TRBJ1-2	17	TGTGCCAGCAGTGGGGATCCCTTCACAGGGGGCAAGTATGGCTACACCTTC	CASSGDPFTGGKYGYTF
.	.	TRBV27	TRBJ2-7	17	TGTGCCAGCAGTTTATCGAATGTGGCAGTACCATCCTACGAGCAGTACTTC	CASSLSNVAVPSYEQYF
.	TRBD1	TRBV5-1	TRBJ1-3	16	TGCGCCAGCAGTCCGGCCGGGACAGGTGCTGGAAACACCATATATTTT	CASSPAGTGAGNTIYF
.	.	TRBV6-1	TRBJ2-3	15	TGTGCCAGCAGTGCCTTGGCCGGGTACGCAGATACGCAGTATTTT	CASSALAGYADTQYF
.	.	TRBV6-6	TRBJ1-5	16	TGTGCCAGCAGTACCCCCCGGGGGATGCCTATTCAGCCCCAGCATTTT	CASSTPRGMPIQPQHF
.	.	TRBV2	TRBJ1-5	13	TGTGCCAGCGGCATCGGGGTTGATCAGCCCCAGCATTTT	CASGIGVDQPQHF
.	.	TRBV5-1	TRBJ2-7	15	TGCGCCAGCAGCCGCCACCGGGTGGGTTCAAACGAGCAGTACTTC	CASSRHRVGSNEQYF
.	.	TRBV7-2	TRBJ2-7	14	TGTGCCAGCAGCCATCGGGGGATCACCTACGAGCAGTACTTC	CASSHRGITYEQYF
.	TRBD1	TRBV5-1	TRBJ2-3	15	TGCGCCAGCAGCCCGGGGGACAGGGAAGCAGATACGCAGTATTTT	CASSPGDREADTQYF
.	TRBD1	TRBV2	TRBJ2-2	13	TGTGCCAGCCGAGACAGGGGAGGCGGGGAGCTGTTTTTT	CASRDRGGGELFF
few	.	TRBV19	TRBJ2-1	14	TGTGCCAGTAGAGGGGATCTAGTCCACAATGAGCAGTTCTTC	CASRGDLVHNEQFF
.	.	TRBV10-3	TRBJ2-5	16	TGTGCCATCAGTGAGTCCCGGGGACTCCAAAGGGAGACCCAGTACTTC	CAISESRGLQRETQYF
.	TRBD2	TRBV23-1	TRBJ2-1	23	TGCGCCAGCAGTCAATCGGTGCTAGGCGGGAGGGCCATTTTCCCCAGCTCCTACAATGAGCAGTTCTTC	CASSQSVLGGRAIFPSSYNEQFF
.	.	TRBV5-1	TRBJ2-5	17	TGCGCCAGCAGCTTGGGCGGGGGCACCAGAGGCCAAGAGACCCAGTACTTC	CASSLGGGTRGQETQYF